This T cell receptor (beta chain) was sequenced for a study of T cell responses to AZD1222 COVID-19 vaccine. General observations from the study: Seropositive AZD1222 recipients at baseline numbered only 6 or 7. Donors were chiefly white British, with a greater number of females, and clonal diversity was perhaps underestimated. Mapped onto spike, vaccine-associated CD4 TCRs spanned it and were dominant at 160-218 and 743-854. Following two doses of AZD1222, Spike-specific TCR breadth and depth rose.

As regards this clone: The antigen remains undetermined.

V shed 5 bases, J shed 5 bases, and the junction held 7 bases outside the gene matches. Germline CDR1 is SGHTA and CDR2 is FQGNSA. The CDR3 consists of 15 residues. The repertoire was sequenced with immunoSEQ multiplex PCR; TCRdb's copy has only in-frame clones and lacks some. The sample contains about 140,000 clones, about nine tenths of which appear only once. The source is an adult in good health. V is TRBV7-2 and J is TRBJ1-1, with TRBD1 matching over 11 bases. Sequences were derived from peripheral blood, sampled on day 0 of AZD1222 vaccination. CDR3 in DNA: TGTGCCAGCAGCCCGGCGGGACAGGGGGGTACTGAAGCTTTCTTT. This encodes CASSPAGQGGTEAFF.